This TCR beta chain was captured by sequencing in a study of T-cell reconstitution after alpha-beta-depleted transplantation in children. Germline V gives CDR1 DFQATT, CDR2 SNEGSKA (reference sequence). The ends were cut back, 6 bases at V and 10 bases at J, with 16 bases in the middle. CDR3 length: 13 residues. This sample's TCRbeta library carried unique molecular identifier barcodes. TCRdb re-derived calls from the PCR reads in MiXCR, one entry per CDR3 protein. This sample has about 610,000 distinct CDR3 sequences, with about 10% found just once. V and J are TRBV20-1 and TRBJ1-6; tentative D call: TRBD1 (5 bases). The sample in question was PBMCs from the stem cell graft donor, obtained from the stem cell graft. The sequence derives from a human donor who donated a stem cell graft to a child with acute myeloid leukemia. CDR3 sequence: CSATGTFPSPLHF. The CDR3 nucleotides are TGCAGTGCCACCGGGACGTTCCCCTCACCCCTCCACTTT.